This record covers a single TCR beta chain. Antigen: not known. The record originates from a study of OX40 agonist ivuxolimab in advanced cancers. Findings and caveats of the study: Certain nonresponders additionally had low normalized T-cell clonal expansion.

Method: immunoSEQ multiplex PCR; TCRdb's copy keeps in-frame clones and lacks some. Among roughly 67,000 clones listed, 70% to 90% were seen once. The germline V gene has CDR1 SSHAT and CDR2 FNYEAQ (reference sequence). This CDR3 region has 14 residues. The germline V and J ends were trimmed by 5 bases and 0 bases, with 10 bases remaining between them. Patients had blood sampled at baseline and again on cycle 4 day 1 and cycle 7 day 1. The chain links TRBV7-7 to TRBJ2-5; TRBD1 is a possible D gene (6 bases). The source material was CD4+ or CD8+ T cells sorted from blood, sampled in a trial of the OX40 agonist ivuxolimab. This clonotype originated in an adult with an advanced solid tumor such as melanoma, head and neck, liver or kidney cancer. The CDR3 protein is CASSPRTDQETQYF. Here the CDR3 DNA reads TGTGCCAGCAGCCCACGGACAGACCAAGAGACCCAGTACTTC.